These T cell receptor beta chains were read from a single sample in a study of blood T cell repertoires in COVID-19. Assay used: immunoSEQ multiplex PCR; TCRdb lists only in-frame clones, some missing. The sample consists of fewer than 40,000 clones, under 90% of them appearing once. The source material was peripheral blood. These receptors came from a human donor in a cohort sampled during active COVID-19. CDR3s include the opening cysteine and the closing phenylalanine or tryptophan. A D gene is named only where the DNA matches it firmly. Size is omitted from some rows. Given values are once, few, many or a class for expanded clones.

abundance,j_gene,d_gene,v_gene,CDR3nt,CDR3aa
.,TRBJ2-5,TRBD2,TRBV24-1,TGTGCCACCAGTGATCTCCAAGGTAGCGGGAGGGTAGAGACCCAGTACTTC,CATSDLQGSGRVETQYF
.,TRBJ2-7,TRBD2,TRBV7-9,TGTGCCAGCAGTCGGAACCCGAACGCGGGAGCCTACGAGCAGTACTTC,CASSRNPNAGAYEQYF
.,TRBJ2-3,TRBD1,TRBV2,TGTGCCAGCAGTGGGACAGGGGCCAGGGGGACAGATACGCAGTATTTT,CASSGTGARGTDTQYF
.,TRBJ2-7,.,TRBV12-3/TRBV12-4,TGTGCCAGCAGTTCCGATGGAGCATACGAGCAGTACTTC,CASSSDGAYEQYF
.,TRBJ2-5,.,TRBV5-6,TGTGCCAGCAGCTTGCCGACAGTTCTAGAGACCCAGTACTTC,CASSLPTVLETQYF
once,TRBJ2-7,TRBD2,TRBV19,TGTGCCAGTAGCAGAGAGACGGGGACTAGCGTCTCCTACGAGCAGTACTTC,CASSRETGTSVSYEQYF
.,TRBJ2-3,.,TRBV30,TGTGCCTGGAAAGAGGTGCAGACGCAGTATTTT,CAWKEVQTQYF
.,TRBJ2-5,.,TRBV7-7,TGTGCCAGCAGCTCACAGGGAGTGGGGGAGACCCAGTACTTC,CASSSQGVGETQYF
once,TRBJ2-1,TRBD1,TRBV5-6,TGTGCCAGCAGCCGATCCACAGGGGGGTCTTACAATGAGCAGTTCTTC,CASSRSTGGSYNEQFF
once,TRBJ2-1,TRBD2,TRBV6-1,TGTGCCAGCAGTGCGTCGATAGCGGGGGGACAGGATGAGCAGTTCTTC,CASSASIAGGQDEQFF
.,TRBJ2-5,.,TRBV11-2,TGTGCCAGCAGCCGCCTCGGCGGGTCCCAAGAGACCCAGTACTTC,CASSRLGGSQETQYF
.,TRBJ1-3,.,TRBV2,TGTGCCAGCTCCCTGGGGAGTAACTCTGGAAACACCATATATTTT,CASSLGSNSGNTIYF
.,TRBJ2-5,.,TRBV11-2,TGTGCCAGCAGCTTATATCCAGCGCAACAAGAGACCCAGTACTTC,CASSLYPAQQETQYF
once,TRBJ1-4,TRBD1,TRBV5-5,TGTGCCAGCAGCCCCCGGGACAGGCCAACTAATGAAAAACTGTTTTTT,CASSPRDRPTNEKLFF
.,TRBJ2-7,TRBD2,TRBV6-7,TGTGCCAGCAGTTATCTAGCGGGAGGAAGAGACGAGCAGTACTTC,CASSYLAGGRDEQYF
.,TRBJ1-4,TRBD1,TRBV5-5,TGTGCCAGCAGCGTACTCTGGACAGGGGGCGGTGAAAAACTGTTTTTT,CASSVLWTGGGEKLFF
.,TRBJ2-2,TRBD1,TRBV6-5,TGTGCCAGCAAGATCGGACAGGGATTTACCGGGGAGCTGTTTTTT,CASKIGQGFTGELFF
.,TRBJ2-7,.,TRBV19,TGTGCCAGTAGTATAGATCACTTCTACGAGCAGTACTTC,CASSIDHFYEQYF
.,TRBJ2-5,.,TRBV19,TGTGCCAGTAGTATGTCCACGGAGGGGACCCAGTACTTC,CASSMSTEGTQYF
.,TRBJ1-1,TRBD1,TRBV3-1/TRBV3-2,TGTGCCAGCAGCCTCCGGACAGGGGGCCCTGAAGCTTTCTTT,CASSLRTGGPEAFF
.,TRBJ1-1,.,TRBV10-1,TGCGCCAGCAGTGGACCCGGGAGCGGCGAAGCTTTCTTT,CASSGPGSGEAFF
few,TRBJ2-7,.,TRBV5-1,TGCGCCAGCAGTCCTAGGGTACAGGGCGGAACCCTGGGTTACGAGCAGTACTTC,CASSPRVQGGTLGYEQYF
.,TRBJ2-7,TRBD2,TRBV6-1,TGTGCCAGCAGTGAGTTCGGGGGGGCCGACGAGCAGTACTTC,CASSEFGGADEQYF
.,TRBJ2-4,TRBD2,TRBV7-9,TGTGCCAGCAGCTCTCCACACCTAGCGGGAGGTCTCAAAGACATTCAGTACTTC,CASSSPHLAGGLKDIQYF
once,TRBJ2-5,.,TRBV11-3,TGTGCCAGCAGCACGGGACTCCGGGAGACCCAGTACTTC,CASSTGLRETQYF
.,TRBJ1-2,.,TRBV27,TGTGCCAGCAGTTCTAGGACAGAGCGGGGCTATGGCTACACCTTC,CASSSRTERGYGYTF
.,TRBJ2-5,TRBD2,TRBV9,TGTGCCAGCAGCGTAGCTTTTGGGTTAGGACTAGCGGGGGCCCAAGAGACCCAGTACTTC,CASSVAFGLGLAGAQETQYF
once,TRBJ2-1,TRBD2,TRBV19,TGTGCCAGTAGTATGGGACTAAGTGAGCAGTTCTTC,CASSMGLSEQFF
.,TRBJ2-2,TRBD1,TRBV9,TGTGCCAGCAGCCAAGATATCCGGGACAGGGGGTTGGTCGGGGAGCTGTTTTTT,CASSQDIRDRGLVGELFF
once,TRBJ2-3,.,TRBV5-4,TGTGCCAGCAGCTCCCCTAGCACAGATACGCAGTATTTT,CASSSPSTDTQYF
.,TRBJ2-1,.,TRBV5-8,TGTGCCAGCAGCTTGTGGCGGAGCTCATCCCTAATTAATACGCATGAGCAGTTCTTC,CASSLWRSSSLINTHEQFF